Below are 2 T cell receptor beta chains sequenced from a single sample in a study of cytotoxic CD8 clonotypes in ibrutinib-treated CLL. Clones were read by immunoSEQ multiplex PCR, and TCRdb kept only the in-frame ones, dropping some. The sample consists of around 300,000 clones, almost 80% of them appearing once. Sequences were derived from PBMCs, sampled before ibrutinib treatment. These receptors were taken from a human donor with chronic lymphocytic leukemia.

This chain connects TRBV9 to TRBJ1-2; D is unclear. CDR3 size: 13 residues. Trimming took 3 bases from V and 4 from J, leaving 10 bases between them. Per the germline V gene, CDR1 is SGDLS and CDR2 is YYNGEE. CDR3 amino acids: CASSAPGSYGYTF. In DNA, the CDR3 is TGTGCCAGCAGCGCACCCGGGAGCTATGGCTACACCTTC.

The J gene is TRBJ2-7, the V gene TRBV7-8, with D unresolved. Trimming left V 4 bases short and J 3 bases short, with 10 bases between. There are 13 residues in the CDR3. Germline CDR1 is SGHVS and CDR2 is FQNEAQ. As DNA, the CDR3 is TGTGCCAGCAGCTCAGAACCAAACTACGAGCAGTACTTC. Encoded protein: CASSSEPNYEQYF. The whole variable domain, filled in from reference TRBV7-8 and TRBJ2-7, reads GAGVSQSPRYKVAKRGQDVALRCDPISGHVSLFWYQQALGQGPEFLTYFQNEAQLDKSGLPSDRFFAERPEGSVSTLKIQRTQQEDSAVYLCASSSEPNYEQYFGPGTRLTVT.